This T cell receptor (beta chain) was sequenced during a study of blood T cells in healthy people across ages. The length of the CDR3 is 16 residues. Germline assignment: CDR1 SGHRS and CDR2 YFSETQ. J gave up 3 bases and V 1 base, and 4 bases lay outside the gene matches. On this clonotype itself: As yet, its antigen is unknown.

With a J-beta primer mix and a sample-barcoded 5' primer, a second PCR ran about 7 to 11 cycles. A tag from a template-switch adaptor with 12 random nucleotides marked each cDNA molecule. TCRdb reanalysed the 5' RACE reads using MiXCR and keeps one entry per CDR3 protein. The sample has fewer than 2,000,000 distinct CDR3 sequences; roughly 32% are singletons. General study findings and limits: A strong correlation was found between TCR beta diversity and the percentage of naive T cells. Researchers said unsorted PBMCs prevented a conclusive naive versus antigen-experienced comparison. Unknown donor CMV status possibly confounded expanded clonotype changes.

The chain links TRBV5-1 to TRBJ2-3, with 11 bases aligning to TRBD2. The receptor comes from a woman in her 30s in good health. Material: blood. In DNA form, the CDR3 reads TGCGCCAGCAGCTTGTCACTAGCGGGAGTAACAGATACGCAGTATTTT. Its translation is CASSLSLAGVTDTQYF.